This T cell receptor beta chain stems from a study of blood T cell repertoires in COVID-19. The data were produced by immunoSEQ multiplex PCR, yet TCRdb's version contains in-frame clones alone and is incomplete. The top ten hold more than 3% of the sample, which has roughly 120,000 clones, more than 75% seen once. With 5 bases clipped from V and 8 bases from J, the junction kept 7 bases outside the gene matches. This CDR3 has 13 residues. The rearrangement uses TRBV23-1 and TRBJ1-1, with 8 bases aligning to TRBD1. TRBV23-1 is placed among ORFs of uncertain function. The clonotype comes from a man aged 50 to 60 with active COVID-19. The sample taken for sequencing was peripheral blood. CDR3 amino acids: CASSLARQGEAFF. The CDR3 nucleotides are TGCGCCAGCAGTTTGGCAAGACAGGGGGAAGCTTTCTTT.